A selection of T cell receptor beta chains follows, all from one sample in a study of blood T cells in healthy people across ages. TCRdb reprocessed the 5' RACE reads with MiXCR, giving one entry per CDR3 protein. The data hold 1.5 million to 1.9 million distinct CDR3 sequences, with about 45% observed a single time. Sequencing input: blood. The receptor source for this set is a woman aged 18-30 years in good health. Both conserved end residues are part of each CDR3. A D gene is named only where the DNA matches it firmly. Some rows mark clone size as missing; the rest say once, few, many or name a class of expanded clone.

-,TRBJ2-2,TRBV20-1,-,TGCAGTGCTAGATTGGGGGGGAACACCGGGGAGCTGTTTTTT,CSARLGGNTGELFF
-,TRBJ1-2,TRBV18,-,TGTGCCAGCTCACCGTTTACAACCGTAGGGGGCTACACCTTC,CASSPFTTVGGYTF
-,TRBJ2-1,TRBV7-3,TRBD2,TGTGCCAGCAGCTTCAGGGAGGGCTCCTACAATGAGCAGTTCTTC,CASSFREGSYNEQFF
-,TRBJ1-5,TRBV6-1,-,TGTGCCAGCAGGGACATATCTAGCAATCAGCCCCAGCATTTT,CASRDISSNQPQHF
-,TRBJ1-2,TRBV7-3,TRBD1,TGTGCCAGCAGCACACACAGGGGCCCCTTCTATGGCTACACCTTC,CASSTHRGPFYGYTF
-,TRBJ2-1,TRBV20-1,-,TGCAGTGCCGAGTATCAAGTACGCAATGAGCAGTTCTTC,CSAEYQVRNEQFF
-,TRBJ2-3,TRBV7-2,TRBD2,TGTCCCAGCAGCTTACGGACGGGACTAGCGGGAGGCACAGATACGCAGTATTTT,CPSSLRTGLAGGTDTQYF
-,TRBJ2-5,TRBV29-1,TRBD1,TGCAGCGTTGATGTAGGGGGCGGCGAGACCCAGTACTTC,CSVDVGGGETQYF
-,TRBJ2-5,TRBV20-1,-,TGCAGTGCCCCAACGTTTGGGGGCCTACAAGAGACCCAGTACTTC,CSAPTFGGLQETQYF
-,TRBJ1-2,TRBV25-1,TRBD1,TGTGCCAGCAGTAAAATAGGGGACAGGCAGGATGGCTACACCTTC,CASSKIGDRQDGYTF
once,TRBJ1-1,TRBV9,-,TGTGCCAGCAGCGTAGACAACAGTCCGGGTGAAGCTTTCTTT,CASSVDNSPGEAFF
few,TRBJ1-1,TRBV28,-,TGTGCCAGCAGTTTGTGGGGTGGAAGTAACACTGAAGCTTTCTTT,CASSLWGGSNTEAFF
-,TRBJ1-2,TRBV14,-,TGTGCCAGCACCCCGGAGGGGGGCGACTATGGCTACACCTTC,CASTPEGGDYGYTF
few,TRBJ2-7,TRBV12-3/TRBV12-4,-,TGTGCCAGCAGTTTGATGGTGCGGGACGAGCAGTACTTC,CASSLMVRDEQYF
-,TRBJ2-3,TRBV29-1,-,TGCAGCGCGGACGTGGCTAGCACAGATACGCAGTATTTT,CSADVASTDTQYF